These T cell receptor beta chains were read from a single sample in a study of blood T cell repertoires in COVID-19. Clones were sequenced by immunoSEQ multiplex PCR, and TCRdb holds only the in-frame ones, with some missing. The sample yields 250,000 to 300,000 clones, about four fifths seen once. Sequencing was done on a sample of peripheral blood. All receptors derive from a woman in her fifties or sixties with active or convalescent COVID-19. Both conserved end residues are part of each CDR3. Each record gives: CDR3 length, V gene, D gene, clone size, J gene, CDR3 DNA, CDR3 protein. D genes are given only for firm matches. The listing skips clone size in some rows; elsewhere it reads once, few, many or a size class.

CDR3 length: 16
V gene: TRBV9
D gene: NA
clone size: NA
J gene: TRBJ2-1
CDR3 DNA: TGTGCCAGCAGCGTAGGTAGTAGCGGAACCTACAATGAGCAGTTCTTC
CDR3 protein: CASSVGSSGTYNEQFF

CDR3 length: 13
V gene: TRBV18
D gene: NA
clone size: NA
J gene: TRBJ2-3
CDR3 DNA: TGTGCCAGCTCACCGAGTGCAAGAGATACGCAGTATTTT
CDR3 protein: CASSPSARDTQYF

CDR3 length: 16
V gene: TRBV19
D gene: NA
clone size: few
J gene: TRBJ1-1
CDR3 DNA: TGTGCCAGTAGTCCCGACCGGGACAAGGCGAACACTGAAGCTTTCTTT
CDR3 protein: CASSPDRDKANTEAFF

CDR3 length: 16
V gene: TRBV3-1/TRBV3-2
D gene: TRBD2
clone size: NA
J gene: TRBJ2-5
CDR3 DNA: TGTGCCAGCAGCCAAGGCATTAGCGGGGGGGCGGAGACCCAGTACTTC
CDR3 protein: CASSQGISGGAETQYF

CDR3 length: 11
V gene: TRBV25-1
D gene: NA
clone size: NA
J gene: TRBJ1-1
CDR3 DNA: TGTGCCAGCAGGGAGGGACCTGAAGCTTTCTTT
CDR3 protein: CASREGPEAFF

CDR3 length: 15
V gene: TRBV4-1
D gene: NA
clone size: NA
J gene: TRBJ2-3
CDR3 DNA: TGCGCCAGCAGCCAACTTTCTAGAGGGACAGATACGCAGTATTTT
CDR3 protein: CASSQLSRGTDTQYF

CDR3 length: 14
V gene: TRBV7-9
D gene: TRBD2
clone size: once
J gene: TRBJ2-5
CDR3 DNA: TGTGCCAGCAGCAAAGAGAGGTCGGCGGGGGCCCAGTACTTC
CDR3 protein: CASSKERSAGAQYF

CDR3 length: 16
V gene: TRBV3-1/TRBV3-2
D gene: TRBD2
clone size: once
J gene: TRBJ2-1
CDR3 DNA: TGTGCCAGCAGCACCTCTAGCGGGGGGGCCGCCAATGAGCAGTTCTTC
CDR3 protein: CASSTSSGGAANEQFF

CDR3 length: 14
V gene: TRBV5-4
D gene: NA
clone size: NA
J gene: TRBJ1-6
CDR3 DNA: TGTGCCAGCAGCTTGCAGGGGACGAGATCACCCCTCCACTTT
CDR3 protein: CASSLQGTRSPLHF

CDR3 length: 15
V gene: TRBV6-2/TRBV6-3
D gene: NA
clone size: NA
J gene: TRBJ1-6
CDR3 DNA: TGTGCCAGCAGCTGGGCCCGGGGTAAGAATTCACCCCTCCACTTT
CDR3 protein: CASSWARGKNSPLHF

CDR3 length: 16
V gene: TRBV4-3
D gene: NA
clone size: few
J gene: TRBJ2-7
CDR3 DNA: TGCGCCAGCAGCCAAGATCCATCCGGGGGAACCTACGAGCAGTACTTC
CDR3 protein: CASSQDPSGGTYEQYF

CDR3 length: 19
V gene: TRBV24-1
D gene: TRBD1
clone size: NA
J gene: TRBJ1-4
CDR3 DNA: TGTGCCACCAGTGATGGGACAGTCAACGGTGGTTCAACTAATGAAAAACTGTTTTTT
CDR3 protein: CATSDGTVNGGSTNEKLFF

CDR3 length: 17
V gene: TRBV4-3
D gene: TRBD2
clone size: NA
J gene: TRBJ2-3
CDR3 DNA: TGCGCCAGCAGCCAAGAAACACTAGCGGGGGGAGGGGATACGCAGTATTTT
CDR3 protein: CASSQETLAGGGDTQYF

CDR3 length: 17
V gene: TRBV4-3
D gene: TRBD2
clone size: NA
J gene: TRBJ2-3
CDR3 DNA: TGCGCCAGCAGCCAAGATCCAGGGAGCGGGGGGACAGATACGCAGTATTTT
CDR3 protein: CASSQDPGSGGTDTQYF

CDR3 length: 16
V gene: TRBV7-9
D gene: NA
clone size: NA
J gene: TRBJ2-2
CDR3 DNA: TGTGCCAGCAGCTTGGGAGCGGCTTTGAACACCGGGGAGCTGTTTTTT
CDR3 protein: CASSLGAALNTGELFF

CDR3 length: 17
V gene: TRBV10-3
D gene: TRBD2
clone size: NA
J gene: TRBJ2-5
CDR3 DNA: TGTGCCATACGCAGGCCGGGAGCGGGGGGAAACCAAGAGACCCAGTACTTC
CDR3 protein: CAIRRPGAGGNQETQYF

CDR3 length: 16
V gene: TRBV6-1
D gene: NA
clone size: NA
J gene: TRBJ2-5
CDR3 DNA: TGTGCCAGCAGTGAAAGGTGGCGGGGGCAACAAGAGACCCAGTACTTC
CDR3 protein: CASSERWRGQQETQYF

CDR3 length: 16
V gene: TRBV23-1
D gene: NA
clone size: NA
J gene: TRBJ2-5
CDR3 DNA: TGCGCCAGCAGTCCTGCTGGGGTTCAGGGGAAAGAGACCCAGTACTTC
CDR3 protein: CASSPAGVQGKETQYF

CDR3 length: 14
V gene: TRBV5-4
D gene: NA
clone size: NA
J gene: TRBJ2-1
CDR3 DNA: TGTGCCAGCAGCTTGCGAGGGCCGGCCAATGAGCAGTTCTTC
CDR3 protein: CASSLRGPANEQFF

CDR3 length: 13
V gene: TRBV2
D gene: NA
clone size: once
J gene: TRBJ1-5
CDR3 DNA: TGTGCCAGCAGTCTGGGCGGGGACCAGCCCCAGCATTTT
CDR3 protein: CASSLGGDQPQHF

CDR3 length: 21
V gene: TRBV19
D gene: NA
clone size: NA
J gene: TRBJ1-5
CDR3 DNA: TGTGCCAGTAGTATCTCCAGGGTGGACGCGATACGATGGAATAGCAATCAGCCCCAGCATTTT
CDR3 protein: CASSISRVDAIRWNSNQPQHF

CDR3 length: 13
V gene: TRBV2
D gene: NA
clone size: NA
J gene: TRBJ2-5
CDR3 DNA: TGTGCCACCCGAACAGGGTGGCAAGAGACCCAGTACTTC
CDR3 protein: CATRTGWQETQYF

CDR3 length: 12
V gene: TRBV18
D gene: NA
clone size: NA
J gene: TRBJ1-1
CDR3 DNA: TGTGCCAGCTCACCTATAGTAACTGAAGCTTTCTTT
CDR3 protein: CASSPIVTEAFF

CDR3 length: 14
V gene: TRBV30
D gene: TRBD1
clone size: NA
J gene: TRBJ1-2
CDR3 DNA: TGTGCCTGGACTAGGCCAGGGGGCCGCTATGGCTACACCTTC
CDR3 protein: CAWTRPGGRYGYTF

CDR3 length: 13
V gene: TRBV19
D gene: NA
clone size: once
J gene: TRBJ2-7
CDR3 DNA: TGTGCCAGTAGTGCCGGTCTCTCCTACGAGCAGTACTTC
CDR3 protein: CASSAGLSYEQYF

CDR3 length: 19
V gene: TRBV4-1
D gene: TRBD2
clone size: once
J gene: TRBJ2-4
CDR3 DNA: TGCGCCAGCAGCCAACTGTCAGCGGTGACTAGCGGGACGAAAAACATTCAGTACTTC
CDR3 protein: CASSQLSAVTSGTKNIQYF

CDR3 length: 14
V gene: TRBV6-2/TRBV6-3
D gene: NA
clone size: NA
J gene: TRBJ1-4
CDR3 DNA: TGTGCCAGCAGTTATGCGGGTACCGGTGAAAAACTGTTTTTT
CDR3 protein: CASSYAGTGEKLFF

CDR3 length: 14
V gene: TRBV27
D gene: TRBD1
clone size: NA
J gene: TRBJ1-2
CDR3 DNA: TGTGCCAGCAGTGAGCTAGGGACAGGGTACGGCTACACCTTC
CDR3 protein: CASSELGTGYGYTF

CDR3 length: 15
V gene: TRBV11-2
D gene: TRBD1
clone size: NA
J gene: TRBJ2-7
CDR3 DNA: TGTGCCAGCAGCCCGATACAGGGGGTTCCCTACGAGCAGTACTTC
CDR3 protein: CASSPIQGVPYEQYF

CDR3 length: 14
V gene: TRBV7-9
D gene: TRBD2
clone size: NA
J gene: TRBJ2-7
CDR3 DNA: TGTGCCAGCAGCTTGACCGGGGGGGCCTACGAGCAGTACTTC
CDR3 protein: CASSLTGGAYEQYF

CDR3 length: 14
V gene: TRBV5-5
D gene: TRBD2
clone size: NA
J gene: TRBJ2-5
CDR3 DNA: TGTGCCAGCAGCGTGAGACTAGCCGGAGAGACCCAGTACTTC
CDR3 protein: CASSVRLAGETQYF

CDR3 length: 13
V gene: TRBV30
D gene: NA
clone size: NA
J gene: TRBJ1-4
CDR3 DNA: TGTGCCTGGAGTGCAAACCCCAGTGAAAAACTGTTTTTT
CDR3 protein: CAWSANPSEKLFF

CDR3 length: 14
V gene: TRBV18
D gene: NA
clone size: NA
J gene: TRBJ2-2
CDR3 DNA: TGTGCCAGCTCACGCACAGAGAACACCGGGGAGCTGTTTTTT
CDR3 protein: CASSRTENTGELFF

CDR3 length: 14
V gene: TRBV3-1/TRBV3-2
D gene: TRBD2
clone size: NA
J gene: TRBJ2-3
CDR3 DNA: TGTGCCACCATAGGCGGGGGGGTGTCAGATACGCAGTATTTT
CDR3 protein: CATIGGGVSDTQYF

CDR3 length: 13
V gene: TRBV6-5
D gene: TRBD1
clone size: NA
J gene: TRBJ1-4
CDR3 DNA: TGTGCCAGCAGAAGAGACAGGGATGAAAAACTGTTTTTT
CDR3 protein: CASRRDRDEKLFF

CDR3 length: 15
V gene: TRBV7-9
D gene: NA
clone size: few
J gene: TRBJ2-3
CDR3 DNA: TGTGCCAGCAGCTTAGGTCTAGAATTCGCAGATACGCAGTATTTT
CDR3 protein: CASSLGLEFADTQYF

CDR3 length: 12
V gene: TRBV12-3/TRBV12-4
D gene: NA
clone size: many
J gene: TRBJ1-3
CDR3 DNA: TGTGCCAGCTGCGGAACTGGAAACACCATATATTTT
CDR3 protein: CASCGTGNTIYF

CDR3 length: 15
V gene: TRBV7-8
D gene: TRBD1
clone size: NA
J gene: TRBJ2-2
CDR3 DNA: TGTGCCAGCAGGCCAGCCCGGGACAGGGGGAGGGAGCTGTTTTTT
CDR3 protein: CASRPARDRGRELFF

CDR3 length: 11
V gene: TRBV19
D gene: NA
clone size: NA
J gene: TRBJ1-2
CDR3 DNA: TGTGCCGCAGGTCAATACTATGGCTACACCTTC
CDR3 protein: CAAGQYYGYTF

CDR3 length: 13
V gene: TRBV29-1
D gene: TRBD1
clone size: NA
J gene: TRBJ1-1
CDR3 DNA: TGCAGCGTTGCTGACAGGGCGGCCACTGAAGCTTTCTTT
CDR3 protein: CSVADRAATEAFF

CDR3 length: 16
V gene: TRBV6-2/TRBV6-3
D gene: NA
clone size: NA
J gene: TRBJ2-7
CDR3 DNA: TGTGCCAGCAGTTACTCGAGGGGGAATAGGGCCTACGAGCAGTACTTC
CDR3 protein: CASSYSRGNRAYEQYF

CDR3 length: 16
V gene: TRBV7-3
D gene: TRBD2
clone size: NA
J gene: TRBJ2-3
CDR3 DNA: TGTGCCAGCAGCTTAACTAGCGGGGGGTTCACAGATACGCAGTATTTT
CDR3 protein: CASSLTSGGFTDTQYF

CDR3 length: 14
V gene: TRBV15
D gene: NA
clone size: NA
J gene: TRBJ2-5
CDR3 DNA: TGTGCCACCAGCAGAGATTTCGTAATCGAGACCCAGTACTTC
CDR3 protein: CATSRDFVIETQYF

CDR3 length: 14
V gene: TRBV7-3
D gene: TRBD1
clone size: NA
J gene: TRBJ2-2
CDR3 DNA: TGTGCCAGCAGCTCGACAGGGGGAGGCGGGGAGCTGTTTTTT
CDR3 protein: CASSSTGGGGELFF

CDR3 length: 16
V gene: TRBV5-6
D gene: TRBD1
clone size: NA
J gene: TRBJ1-2
CDR3 DNA: TGTGCCAGCAGCTTCGGGACAGGGGAAGAACACTATGGCTACACCTTC
CDR3 protein: CASSFGTGEEHYGYTF

CDR3 length: 12
V gene: TRBV5-4
D gene: NA
clone size: NA
J gene: TRBJ1-6
CDR3 DNA: TGTGCCAGCAGCTTCGGGAATTCACCCCTCCACTTT
CDR3 protein: CASSFGNSPLHF

CDR3 length: 14
V gene: TRBV4-3
D gene: NA
clone size: once
J gene: TRBJ2-5
CDR3 DNA: TGCGCCAGCAGCCAGGGACATTTTCAAGAGACCCAGTACTTC
CDR3 protein: CASSQGHFQETQYF

CDR3 length: 15
V gene: TRBV7-3
D gene: TRBD2
clone size: NA
J gene: TRBJ2-3
CDR3 DNA: TGTGCCAGCAGCTTAGGCGGGGGGCCCACAGATACGCAGTATTTT
CDR3 protein: CASSLGGGPTDTQYF

CDR3 length: 14
V gene: TRBV5-1
D gene: NA
clone size: NA
J gene: TRBJ2-3
CDR3 DNA: TGCGCCAGCGCTCCGGGACTTCGCACAGATACGCAGTATTTT
CDR3 protein: CASAPGLRTDTQYF

CDR3 length: 14
V gene: TRBV9
D gene: TRBD1
clone size: NA
J gene: TRBJ1-4
CDR3 DNA: TGTGCCAGCAGCGACGACAGGGCTACTGAAAAACTGTTTTTT
CDR3 protein: CASSDDRATEKLFF

CDR3 length: 15
V gene: TRBV10-3
D gene: TRBD1
clone size: few
J gene: TRBJ1-6
CDR3 DNA: TGTGCCATCAAAAGAGACCTTACAGGGGATTCACCCCTCCACTTT
CDR3 protein: CAIKRDLTGDSPLHF

CDR3 length: 14
V gene: TRBV19
D gene: TRBD1
clone size: NA
J gene: TRBJ1-2
CDR3 DNA: TGTGCCAGTAGAACCCTACAGGGGGCGGATGGCTACACCTTC
CDR3 protein: CASRTLQGADGYTF

CDR3 length: 15
V gene: TRBV6-1
D gene: NA
clone size: NA
J gene: TRBJ1-6
CDR3 DNA: TGTGCCAGCAGTGAAGAGCCCTCCCCCAATTCACCCCTCCACTTT
CDR3 protein: CASSEEPSPNSPLHF

CDR3 length: 15
V gene: TRBV6-2/TRBV6-3
D gene: TRBD1
clone size: NA
J gene: TRBJ1-1
CDR3 DNA: TGTGCCAGCAGTTACTCTGGACAGGGAAACACTGAAGCTTTCTTT
CDR3 protein: CASSYSGQGNTEAFF